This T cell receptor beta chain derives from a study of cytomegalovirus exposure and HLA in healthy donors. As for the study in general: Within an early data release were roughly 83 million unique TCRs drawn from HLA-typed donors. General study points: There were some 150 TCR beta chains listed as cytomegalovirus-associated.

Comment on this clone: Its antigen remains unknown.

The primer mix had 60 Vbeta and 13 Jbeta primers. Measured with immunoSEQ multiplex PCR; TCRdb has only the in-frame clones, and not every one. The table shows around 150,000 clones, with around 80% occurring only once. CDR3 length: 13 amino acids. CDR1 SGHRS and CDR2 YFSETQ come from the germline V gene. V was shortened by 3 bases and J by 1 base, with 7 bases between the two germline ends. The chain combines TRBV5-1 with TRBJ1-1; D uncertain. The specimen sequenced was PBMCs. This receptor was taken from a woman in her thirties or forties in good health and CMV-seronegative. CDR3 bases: TGCGCCAGCAGCTCCCCGTCGAACACTGAAGCTTTCTTT. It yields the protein CASSSPSNTEAFF.